The T cell receptor beta chain under discussion was sequenced for a study of T cell responses to AZD1222 COVID-19 vaccine. Study results and caveats: Spike-wide vaccine-associated CD4 TCRs dominated at 160-218 and 743-854. Spike-specific TCR breadth rose after two AZD1222 doses, and depth rose as well. It should be noted that donors were predominantly white British and more often female, and clonal diversity was possibly underestimated. It was only a handful of AZD1222 recipients who were seropositive at baseline.

A word on this clone: The target antigen is unknown.

This CDR3 spans 13 amino acids. The V end lost 4 bases, the J end lost 3 bases, and 10 bases lay between the germline ends. Looked up from germline, CDR1 is SGHTA and CDR2 is FQGNSA. Profiled with immunoSEQ multiplex PCR; TCRdb holds only in-frame clones, not every one. The data hold more than 80,000 clones, with about 91% observed a single time. The gene calls are TRBV7-2 and TRBJ2-7, with unresolved D. This sample comprised peripheral blood, obtained on day 0 of MenACWY control vaccination. The source of this sequence is an adult in good health. Here the CDR3 reads CASSSPTVYEQYF. CDR3 bases: TGTGCCAGCAGCTCTCCGACGGTCTACGAGCAGTACTTC.